This TCR beta chain was observed in a study of sequential checkpoint blockade in melanoma. At the level of the study: Patients were randomized 1:1 to nivolumab-then-ipilimumab or ipilimumab-then-nivolumab first-line. Both treatment sequences were followed by maintenance nivolumab.

Generated by immunoSEQ multiplex PCR, the TCRdb table keeps only in-frame clones and is missing some. In the table there are 35,000 to 45,000 clones, about 88% of which are singletons. Specified treatment: randomized to nivolumab then ipilimumab (arm A) or the reverse (arm B). None of the patients previously received DNA-damaging chemotherapy. From thawed PBMCs, live CD3+CD8+ cells negative for CD19 and CD56 were sorted. This CDR3 is 14 amino acids long. With 5 bases clipped from V and 5 bases from J, the junction kept 6 bases outside the gene matches. Germline CDR1 and CDR2: MNHEY and SVGAGI. V gene TRBV6-5 combines with J gene TRBJ2-7, with 10 bases aligning to TRBD1. The sequence was obtained from a human donor with melanoma. The source material was CD8+ T cells sorted from blood (inferred from file names), sampled from a patient given nivolumab and ipilimumab in sequence. The CDR3, as DNA: TGTGCCAGCAGTCACCGGGACAGGGGTAACGAGCAGTACTTC. It codes for CASSHRDRGNEQYF.